Sequencing of this T cell receptor beta chain was carried out in a study of shared clonotypes between healthy human individuals. Study context: Each donor's CD4 naive and CD4 memory cells filled three plates apiece, CD8 naive two, and CD8 memory one. Study results and limitations: Naive CD4 clonotypes were shared across a handful of donors at about 5.3%. Non-shared clonotypes showed lower generation probabilities than clonotypes common to all four donors. Donor scarcity curtailed the genetic and exposure-history diversity represented herein.

The CDR3 is made up of 14 amino acids. Trimming pared 0 bases from V and 1 base from J, leaving 6 bases between. Germline V CDR1 and CDR2: MNHEY, SVGAGI. Naive CD8 isolation took CD45RO-negative cells positively selected for CCR7 and excluded terminally differentiated effector memory CD45RA+ cells. A note on this clone: The target antigen is unknown.

The protocol was immunoSEQ multiplex PCR, while the TCRdb copy is restricted to in-frame clones and leaves out a portion. Altogether about 2 million clones are present, roughly 94% being singletons, with the ten largest covering roughly 1%. The rearrangement uses TRBV6-5 and TRBJ1-2; no definite D call. This TCR derives from a man between 18 and 35 years old in good health. Sample: naive CD8+ T cells sorted from blood. DNA of the CDR3: TGTGCCAGCAGTTACTCGATTGGTAACTATGGCTACACCTTC. Its protein is CASSYSIGNYGYTF.